One and the same sample provided the 2 T cell receptor beta chains below, sequenced in a study of neurological immune-mediated disorders. A single record per CDR3 protein comes from TCRdb applying MiXCR to the 5' RACE reads. The sample lists 30,000 to 35,000 distinct CDR3 sequences, roughly a quarter occurring once. What was sequenced was CD4+ T cells from blood. Receptors were obtained from a man aged 50-60 years with HTLV-1-associated myelopathy (HAM/TSP).

This clonotype was counted ten times or more. This chain links TRBV18 with TRBJ1-1, with D tentatively TRBD1 (6 bases). Trimming left V 2 bases short and J 5 bases short, with 9 bases between. Germline V gene sequence: CDR1 KGHSH, CDR2 LQKENI. This CDR3 has 13 residues. The CDR3 region has the DNA TGTGCCAGCTCACCAGAGAGGGGGACTGAAGCTTTCTTT. This translates into CASSPERGTEAFF. The complete variable domain, with remaining parts taken from reference TRBV18 and TRBJ1-1, reads NAGVMQNPRHLVRRRGQEARLRCSPMKGHSHVYWYRQLPEEGLKFMVYLQKENIIDESGMPKERFSAEFPKEGPSILRIQQVVRGDSAAYFCASSPERGTEAFFGQGTRLTVV.

This clonotype came up many times. The V call is TRBV4-1, the J call TRBJ1-1; no firm D call. Germline CDR1 is MGHRA and CDR2 is YSYEKL. V gave up 4 bases and J gave up 2 bases, with 14 bases separating them. CDR3 length: 15 amino acids. This CDR3 is CASSPMSAINTEAFF. CDR3 coding DNA: TGCGCCAGCAGCCCCATGTCGGCTATTAACACTGAAGCTTTCTTT.